Listed below are T cell receptor beta chains from one sample, sequenced in a study of blood T cells in healthy people across ages. TCRdb processed the 5' RACE reads anew with MiXCR; each CDR3 protein has one entry. Of about 580,000 distinct CDR3 sequences in the sample, 45% to 55% were seen once. The sample was blood. These receptors all come from a man aged 80 or over in good health. Each CDR3 is given with its conserved first and last residue. A D gene is named only where the DNA matches it firmly. A clone size is listed for some rows: how often the clone was seen (once, few, many), or a class if it is expanded.

cdr3_aa cdr3_nt j_call cdr3_length clone_size v_call d_call
CSVTGVGETQYF TGCAGCGTAACAGGGGTAGGGGAGACCCAGTACTTC TRBJ2-5 12 NA TRBV29-1 TRBD1
CASSPADRSTGELFF TGTGCCAGCAGCCCGGCGGACAGGAGCACCGGGGAGCTGTTTTTT TRBJ2-2 15 few TRBV7-9 TRBD1
CASRTGGHSNQPQHF TGTGCCAGCAGGACAGGGGGCCATAGCAATCAGCCCCAGCATTTT TRBJ1-5 15 few TRBV12-3/TRBV12-4 TRBD1
CASSQDSISPLHF TGTGCCAGCAGTCAGGACAGTATTTCACCCCTCCACTTT TRBJ1-6 13 NA TRBV28 NA
CASSWTSGSGRETQFF TGTGCCAGCAGCTGGACTAGCGGGAGTGGTAGAGAGACCCAGTTCTTC TRBJ2-1 16 NA TRBV7-2 TRBD2
CASSWHREEKLFF TGTGCCAGCAGCTGGCACCGGGAGGAAAAACTGTTTTTT TRBJ1-4 13 NA TRBV7-2 NA
CASSLGQGYSPLHF TGTGCCAGCAGTTTAGGCCAGGGTTATTCACCCCTCCACTTT TRBJ1-6 14 NA TRBV27 NA
CASSQEYSGANVLTF TGCGCCAGCAGCCAAGAATACTCTGGGGCCAACGTCCTGACTTTC TRBJ2-6 15 few TRBV4-3 NA
CASSYDSQGVVTGELFF TGTGCCAGCAGTTACGACTCACAGGGGGTTGTCACCGGGGAGCTGTTTTTT TRBJ2-2 17 NA TRBV6-2/TRBV6-3 TRBD1
CASSLSPTGTGDEKLFF TGCGCCAGCAGCTTGTCCCCCACCGGGACAGGGGATGAAAAACTGTTTTTT TRBJ1-4 17 few TRBV5-1 TRBD1
CASSGLGVNSYEQYF TGTGCCAGCAGTGGCCTAGGGGTTAACTCCTACGAGCAGTACTTC TRBJ2-7 15 many TRBV6-5 NA
CSATPLKISSTDTQYF TGCAGTGCTACTCCCCTGAAAATTTCTAGCACAGATACGCAGTATTTT TRBJ2-3 16 NA TRBV20-1 NA
CASSQSGGLSYEQYF TGTGCCAGCAGCCAAAGCGGGGGACTCTCCTACGAGCAGTACTTC TRBJ2-7 15 NA TRBV7-2 TRBD2
CASSKKPTSGEYNEQFF TGTGCCAGCAGCAAAAAGCCTACTAGCGGGGAATACAATGAGCAGTTCTTC TRBJ2-1 17 few TRBV21-1 NA
CASRGDRNTDTQYF TGCGCCAGCCGAGGGGACAGAAACACAGATACGCAGTATTTT TRBJ2-3 14 NA TRBV4-3 TRBD1
CSGQQGAQETQYF TGCAGCGGGCAACAGGGGGCACAAGAGACCCAGTACTTC TRBJ2-5 13 few TRBV29-1 TRBD1
CATSEKSGGADEQFF TGTGCCACCAGCGAGAAAAGCGGGGGGGCCGATGAGCAGTTCTTC TRBJ2-1 15 NA TRBV15 TRBD2
CASSQDMFQPQHF TGTGCCAGCAGCCAAGATATGTTTCAGCCCCAGCATTTT TRBJ1-5 13 once TRBV14 NA
CASSLVSSPQETQYF TGTGCCAGCAGCTTAGTATCCTCCCCGCAAGAGACCCAGTACTTC TRBJ2-5 15 NA TRBV7-2 NA
CSASGQGQGVGYEQYF TGCAGTGCTAGCGGACAGGGACAGGGCGTCGGCTACGAGCAGTACTTC TRBJ2-7 16 NA TRBV20-1 TRBD1
CASSFAQGRGNTIYF TGTGCCAGCAGCTTCGCTCAGGGGCGCGGAAACACCATATATTTT TRBJ1-3 15 NA TRBV7-2 NA
CSATRGVGTEAFF TGCAGTGCTACCCGCGGCGTGGGGACTGAAGCTTTCTTT TRBJ1-1 13 NA TRBV20-1 NA
CASGTGGGYTF TGTGCCAGCGGAACCGGGGGGGGCTACACCTTC TRBJ1-2 11 many TRBV6-6 NA
CASSLFGVAPNEQFF TGCGCCAGCAGCCTATTTGGAGTAGCTCCCAATGAGCAGTTCTTC TRBJ2-1 15 NA TRBV4-3 NA
CASSQDGTSAPFF TGTGCCAGCAGCCAGGACGGGACTAGCGCGCCGTTTTTT TRBJ2-2 13 NA TRBV7-9 TRBD2
CASSPGGGSTYEQYF TGTGCCAGCTCACCAGGTGGGGGGTCAACCTACGAGCAGTACTTC TRBJ2-7 15 NA TRBV18 NA
CAISVVRGAGANVLTF TGTGCCATCAGTGTAGTAAGGGGGGCTGGGGCCAACGTCCTGACTTTC TRBJ2-6 16 NA TRBV10-3 NA
CASSSHRPGTETQYF TGTGCCAGCAGCTCTCACCGACCGGGAACCGAGACCCAGTACTTC TRBJ2-5 15 NA TRBV7-2 NA
CASRGNTGYYGYTF TGTGCCAGCAGGGGGAACACAGGATACTATGGCTACACCTTC TRBJ1-2 14 NA TRBV2 NA
CASSYSQGRENIQYF TGTGCCAGCAGTTACTCGCAGGGGCGCGAAAACATTCAGTACTTC TRBJ2-4 15 many TRBV6-6 NA
CSAKDRGTYNEQFF TGCAGTGCAAAGGACAGGGGAACTTACAATGAGCAGTTCTTC TRBJ2-1 14 NA TRBV20-1 TRBD1
CASTPSGRDSYGYTF TGTGCCAGCACCCCCTCAGGGAGGGACAGCTATGGCTACACCTTC TRBJ1-2 15 NA TRBV12-3/TRBV12-4 TRBD1
CASSVGQGDTGELFF TGTGCCAGCAGCGTGGGACAGGGGGACACCGGGGAGCTGTTTTTT TRBJ2-2 15 NA TRBV9 TRBD1
CSVEAIRGYTF TGCAGCGTTGAAGCTATAAGGGGCTACACCTTC TRBJ1-2 11 few TRBV29-1 NA
CASSGGAESGRAFF TGTGCCAGCAGCGGAGGGGCAGAGAGTGGACGAGCTTTCTTT TRBJ1-1 14 many TRBV4-2 NA
CSGLECYEQYF TGCAGTGGTCTGGAATGCTACGAGCAGTACTTC TRBJ2-7 11 few TRBV20-1 NA
CASSLGLTNTEAFF TGTGCCAGCAGCCTGGGGCTAACGAACACTGAAGCTTTCTTT TRBJ1-1 14 NA TRBV7-2 NA
CAWKTVGINTEAFF TGTGCCTGGAAGACCGTCGGGATAAACACTGAAGCTTTCTTT TRBJ1-1 14 NA TRBV30 NA
CASSSTGLQASYTF TGTGCCAGCAGTTCGACGGGACTCCAAGCCAGCTACACCTTC TRBJ1-2 14 few TRBV12-3/TRBV12-4 NA
CSAAKLAGKSNEQFF TGCAGTGCTGCCAAACTAGCGGGGAAGAGCAATGAGCAGTTCTTC TRBJ2-1 15 few TRBV20-1 TRBD2
CASSYLGAGGGDTQYF TGTGCCAGCAGTTATCTGGGTGCGGGAGGAGGAGATACGCAGTATTTT TRBJ2-3 16 many TRBV6-6 TRBD2